This T cell receptor beta chain was identified during a study of cytomegalovirus exposure and HLA in healthy donors. Study in general: Roughly 180 million T cells yielded approximately 100 million unique TCR beta sequences, as an earlier analysis found. Findings and limits, study-wide: Owing to their indistinguishability, certain V segments, notably TRBV6-2 and TRBV6-3, were excluded. An analysis done earlier found most TCR beta V segments productive about 87% or about 30% of the time.

This CDR3 contains 13 residues. Trimming took 6 bases from V and 4 from J, leaving 12 bases between them. Germline V gives CDR1 LGHNA, CDR2 YSLEER. The PCR made use of 60 Vbeta and 13 Jbeta primers. Per the authors' pipeline: Unique TCR beta chains totaled some 80 million in a later count, with about 11 million of them shared. Clones were read by immunoSEQ multiplex PCR, and TCRdb kept only the in-frame ones, dropping some. The DNA was the basis for D and trimming; V, J and clone size are from that table. The profile shows 150,000 to 200,000 clones, about 77% of them singletons. Comment on this clone: The antigen is not known.

The sample was PBMCs. This chain joins TRBV4-3 and TRBJ1-2; D is unclear. This sequence originates from a male donor in good health and CMV-seropositive. The chain's CDR3 is CASRWIPGYGYTF. The CDR3 bases are TGCGCCAGCAGGTGGATCCCGGGCTATGGCTACACCTTC.